The 24 T cell receptor beta chains listed next were all sequenced from one sample in a study of blood T cell repertoires in COVID-19. TCRdb keeps only in-frame clones here, not all; method: immunoSEQ multiplex PCR. The data show approximately 160,000 clones, approximately 84% seen once. Sequences were obtained from peripheral blood. The receptors were sampled from a man younger than 30 with active or convalescent COVID-19.

This sequence joins TRBV6-5 and TRBJ1-5; 8 bases align to TRBD1. The CDR3 loop spans 14 amino acids. Per the germline V gene, CDR1 is MNHEY and CDR2 is SVGAGI. The V gene end was trimmed by 6 bases and the J gene end by 3 bases; junction bases not matched to a gene: 4. The CDR3 nucleotides read TGTGCCAGCAGGGGACAGGCAATCAATCAGCCCCAGCATTTT. Protein product: CASRGQAINQPQHF.

The chain is built from TRBV5-5 and TRBJ1-5, with D unclear. The CDR3 contains 16 residues. Deletions cut 0 bases from V and 2 bases from J, with 12 bases between. Germline CDR1 is SGHKS and CDR2 is YYEKEE (reference sequence). The DNA for the CDR3 is TGTGCCAGCAGCTTGGGAGCAGGTCAGGGCAATCAGCCCCAGCATTTT. Translated: CASSLGAGQGNQPQHF.

This chain links TRBV12-3 or TRBV12-4 with TRBJ2-7; 7 bases align to TRBD2. After removal of 7 bases from V and 7 bases from J, the junction contained 10 bases not matched to a gene. This CDR3 has 13 residues. CDR3 sequence (DNA): TGTGCCAGCAAGGGGACTACCTTCGGGGAGCAGTACTTC. Translating it yields CASKGTTFGEQYF.

This clone appeared a single time. This chain joins TRBV3-1 (or the pseudogene TRBV3-2) and TRBJ1-1; weak D call: TRBD1 (5 bases). V was cut by 4 bases and J by 13 bases, with 16 bases left in between. The germline V gene has CDR1 LGHDT and CDR2 YNNKEL (reference sequence). This CDR3 region has 12 residues. CDR3 residues: CASSRGTPGVFF. CDR3 nucleotide sequence: TGTGCCAGCAGCCGAGGGACCCCGGGGGTTTTCTTT.

The CDR3 nucleotides read TGTGCCACCAGTCCTCCGGGACTAGCGTCCTACGAGCAGTACTTC. It specifies CATSPPGLASYEQYF. The chain combines TRBV24-1 with TRBJ2-7, with 10 bases that match TRBD2. Trimming removed 6 bases from V and 1 base from J; junction bases left unmatched: 5. This CDR3 is built from 15 residues. Germline V gives CDR1 KGHDR, CDR2 SFDVKD.

This clone appeared a single time. CDR3 protein: CASSAGLAGPGELFF. In DNA form, the CDR3 reads TGTGCCAGCAGCGCTGGACTAGCGGGACCCGGGGAGCTGTTTTTT. V usage is TRBV9 and J usage is TRBJ2-2, with TRBD2 matching over 12 bases. After removal of 3 bases from V and 6 bases from J, the junction contained 3 bases not matched to a gene. CDR3 size: 15 residues. Germline V CDR1 and CDR2: SGDLS, YYNGEE.

This sequence joins TRBV4-3 and TRBJ1-2; tentatively, D is TRBD1 (6 bases). V was pared by 2 bases and J by 2 bases, with 12 bases between. The germline CDR1 and CDR2 sequences are LGHNA and YSLEER. The CDR3 has 15 residues. The CDR3 protein is CASSQRDNGNYGYTF. The CDR3 nucleotides are TGCGCCAGCAGCCAACGGGACAACGGGAACTATGGCTACACCTTC.

The gene calls are TRBV27 and TRBJ1-5, with 9 bases fitting TRBD1. The trim removed 6 bases at V and 4 bases at J, leaving 10 bases unmatched. The CDR3 sequence is 16 residues long. In germline, CDR1 is MNHEY, CDR2 SMNVEV (reference sequence). The CDR3 here is CASRPTGGDLNQPQHF. Written as DNA, the CDR3 is TGTGCCAGCAGGCCGACAGGGGGTGACCTTAATCAGCCCCAGCATTTT.

This clone was recorded only once. The chain carries TRBV7-6 and TRBJ2-7; 8 nucleotides line up with TRBD1. The germline CDR1 and CDR2 sequences are SGHVS and FNYEAQ. V lost 6 bases to trimming and J lost 0 bases; unmatched junction nucleotides: 10. The CDR3 runs to 16 residues. CDR3 bases: TGTGCCAGCAGTTTAAACCCCGGGACAGGCTCCTACGAGCAGTACTTC. It encodes CASSLNPGTGSYEQYF.

The gene calls are TRBV12-5 and TRBJ2-5; 9 nucleotides match TRBD1. Germline V lookup: CDR1 LGHNT, CDR2 FRNRAP. V lost 6 bases to trimming and J lost 1 base; unmatched junction nucleotides: 6. This CDR3 spans 15 amino acids. In nucleotides, the CDR3 is TGTGCTAGTGGACCGGGACAGGGCTTCCAAGAGACCCAGTACTTC. The encoded protein is CASGPGQGFQETQYF.

The chain recombines TRBV30 with TRBJ2-7; D call uncertain. The CDR3 totals 11 residues. V was trimmed by 5 bases and J by 5 bases, leaving 10 bases between them. Germline assignment: CDR1 GTSNPN and CDR2 SVGIG (reference sequence). CDR3 protein: CAWQNPDEQYF. CDR3 nucleotides: TGTGCCTGGCAGAATCCAGACGAGCAGTACTTC. Together with reference TRBV30 and TRBJ2-7, the CDR3 gives the full variable domain: SQTIHQWPATLVQPVGSPLSLECTVEGTSNPNLYWYRQAAGRGLQLLFYSVGIGQISSEVPQNLSASRPQDRQFILSSKKLLLSDSGFYLCAWQNPDEQYFGPGTRLTVT.

This chain connects TRBV28 to TRBJ2-7; D may be TRBD2 (5 bases). The CDR3 runs 12 residues. The germline V and J ends were trimmed by 6 bases and 6 bases, with 12 bases remaining between them. Germline values: CDR1 MDHEN, CDR2 SYDVKM. CDR3 nucleotide sequence: TGTGCCAGCAGACCAACTAGGTTCGAGCAGTACTTC. This translates into CASRPTRFEQYF.

This clone was recorded many times. The rearrangement uses TRBV7-2 and TRBJ2-1; TRBD2 matches 11 bases. J gave up 0 bases and V 4 bases, and 5 bases lay outside the gene matches. The CDR3 length is 17 residues. Germline CDR1 is SGHTA and CDR2 is FQGNSA. The DNA of the CDR3 is TGTGCCAGCAGCTCCGCTAGCGGGGGGAGCTCCTACAATGAGCAGTTCTTC. Encoded protein: CASSSASGGSSYNEQFF. Combining the CDR3 with reference TRBV7-2 and TRBJ2-1 gives the whole variable domain GAGVSQSPSNKVTEKGKDVELRCDPISGHTALYWYRQSLGQGLEFLIYFQGNSAPDKSGLPSDRFSAERTGGSVSTLTIQRTQQEDSAVYLCASSSASGGSSYNEQFFGPGTRLTVL.

The V gene is TRBV18, the J gene TRBJ2-5, with 7 bases that match TRBD1. V lost 4 bases and J lost 4; bases outside the gene matches: 9. The CDR3 has 15 amino acids. Germline CDR1 reads KGHSH; CDR2 reads LQKENI. The CDR3 DNA reads TGTGCCAGCTCACTCGGAATGAGGGGGCGAGAGACCCAGTACTTC. Its protein product is CASSLGMRGRETQYF.

This clone occurred once. The chain carries TRBV7-8 and TRBJ2-7, with 8 bases lining up with TRBD2. The CDR3 length is 17 residues. Trimming took 7 bases from V and 2 from J; bases not matched to a gene: 16. From germline, CDR1 is SGHVS and CDR2 FQNEAQ. CDR3 coding DNA: TGTGCCAGCACCACCCAGCCCCTAGCGGGCGGACCCTACGAGCAGTACTTC. Translating it yields CASTTQPLAGGPYEQYF.

The chain employs TRBV7-2 and TRBJ1-3; D is ambiguous. Trimming removed 6 bases from V and 0 bases from J, with 18 bases in between. The CDR3 loop spans 17 amino acids. Looked up from germline, CDR1 is SGHTA and CDR2 is FQGNSA. CDR3 DNA sequence: TGTGCCAGCAGTTTATCACTCCTCAGGAACTCTGGAAACACCATATATTTT. It translates to CASSLSLLRNSGNTIYF.

This chain links TRBV6-1 with TRBJ1-2; 8 nucleotides line up with TRBD1. From germline, CDR1 is MNHNS and CDR2 SASEGT. V lost 0 bases, J lost 4 bases, and 4 bases stayed unmatched. CDR3 size: 15 residues. The CDR3 here is CASSEAQGGTYGYTF. The CDR3 bases are TGTGCCAGCAGTGAAGCACAGGGGGGGACCTATGGCTACACCTTC.

This clone appeared a few times. The chain uses TRBV7-2 and TRBJ2-7; TRBD2 matches 9 bases. Germline lookup yields CDR1 SGHTA and CDR2 FQGNSA. J gave up 4 bases and V 3 bases, and 1 base lay outside the gene matches. The CDR3 contains 13 residues. The CDR3 protein is CASSFSGRYEQYF. The CDR3 region has the DNA TGTGCCAGCAGCTTTAGCGGGAGATACGAGCAGTACTTC.

The J gene is TRBJ2-1, the V gene TRBV5-4; 12 bases line up with TRBD2. Trimming removed 5 bases from V and 13 bases from J; junction bases left unmatched: 13. The CDR3 runs 15 residues. CDR1 and CDR2 (germline): SGHNT, YYREEE (reference sequence). CDR3 amino acids: CASSLSSPSGRAQFF. CDR3 DNA sequence: TGTGCCAGCAGTCTCAGCAGCCCTAGCGGGAGGGCACAGTTCTTC.

This chain links TRBV5-1 with TRBJ1-6; a weak D match, TRBD1 (5 bases). Looked up from germline, CDR1 is SGHRS and CDR2 is YFSETQ. The CDR3 loop spans 16 amino acids. With 0 bases removed from V and 2 bases from J, the gap between germline ends came to 9 bases. The CDR3 nucleotides are TGCGCCAGCAGCTTGGTGGGGGGTGCCTATAATTCACCCCTCCACTTT. Its protein product is CASSLVGGAYNSPLHF.

This clone was seen only once. The chain employs TRBV15 and TRBJ2-5; D possibly corresponds to TRBD2 (5 bases). This CDR3 has 15 residues. V was trimmed by 0 bases and J by 5 bases, leaving 13 bases between them. Per germline, CDR1 LNHNV and CDR2 YYDKDF (reference sequence). CDR3 coding DNA: TGTGCCACCAGCAGAGAGTTGAGGGAAGGTGAGACCCAGTACTTC. Translated: CATSRELREGETQYF.

This chain connects TRBV19 to TRBJ1-6, with D unresolved. Between the trimmed V and J ends, which lost 5 bases and 0 bases, there was a span of 8 bases. This CDR3 has 15 amino acids. The V gene's germline CDR1 is LNHDA and CDR2 SQIVND (reference sequence). The CDR3 protein is CASSRRSSYNSPLHF. DNA for the CDR3: TGTGCCAGTAGTCGTAGGAGCTCCTATAATTCACCCCTCCACTTT.

V and J are TRBV18 and TRBJ2-1; D not resolved. Germline values: CDR1 KGHSH, CDR2 LQKENI. CDR3 length equals 14 residues. The V end was cut by 1 base, the J end by 9 bases, with 13 bases between. DNA of the CDR3: TGTGCCAGCTCACCACTCGCTCCGACGGGTGAGCAGTTCTTC. It translates to CASSPLAPTGEQFF.

The chain uses TRBV7-2 and TRBJ1-5; TRBD1 matches at 7 bases. This CDR3 contains 16 residues. Germline V CDR1 and CDR2: SGHTA, FQGNSA. The trim removed 0 bases at V and 3 bases at J, leaving 5 bases unmatched. For the CDR3, the DNA is TGTGCCAGCAGCTTAGCCTACAGGGGTTTCAATCAGCCCCAGCATTTT. Its protein is CASSLAYRGFNQPQHF.